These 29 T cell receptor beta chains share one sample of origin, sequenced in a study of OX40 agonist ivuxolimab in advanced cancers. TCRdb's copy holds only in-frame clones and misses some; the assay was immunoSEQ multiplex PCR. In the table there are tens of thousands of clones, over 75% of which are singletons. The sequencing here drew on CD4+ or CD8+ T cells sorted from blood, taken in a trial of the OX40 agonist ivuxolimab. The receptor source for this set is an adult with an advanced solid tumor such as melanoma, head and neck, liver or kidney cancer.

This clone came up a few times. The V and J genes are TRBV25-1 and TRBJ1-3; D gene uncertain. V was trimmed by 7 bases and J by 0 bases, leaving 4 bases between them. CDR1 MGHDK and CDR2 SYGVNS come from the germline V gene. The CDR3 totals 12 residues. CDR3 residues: CASKGSGNTIYF. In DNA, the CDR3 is TGTGCCAGCAAGGGCTCTGGAAACACCATATATTTT.

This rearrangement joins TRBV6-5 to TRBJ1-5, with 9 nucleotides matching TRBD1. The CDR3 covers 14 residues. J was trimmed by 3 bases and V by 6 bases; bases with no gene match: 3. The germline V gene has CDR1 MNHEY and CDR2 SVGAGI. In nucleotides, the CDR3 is TGTGCCAGCAGAAGGACAGGGGACAATCAGCCCCAGCATTTT. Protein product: CASRRTGDNQPQHF.

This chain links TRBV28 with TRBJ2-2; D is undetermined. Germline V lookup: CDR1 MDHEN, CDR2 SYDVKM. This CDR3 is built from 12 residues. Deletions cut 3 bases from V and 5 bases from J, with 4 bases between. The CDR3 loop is CASSLWTGELFF. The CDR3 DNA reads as TGTGCCAGCAGTTTGTGGACCGGGGAGCTGTTTTTT.

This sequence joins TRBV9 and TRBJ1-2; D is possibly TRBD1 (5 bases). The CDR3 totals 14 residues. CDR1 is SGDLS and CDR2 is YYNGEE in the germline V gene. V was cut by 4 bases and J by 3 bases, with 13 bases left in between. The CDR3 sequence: CASSRLREHYGYTF. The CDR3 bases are TGTGCCAGCAGCCGACTCAGGGAACACTATGGCTACACCTTC.

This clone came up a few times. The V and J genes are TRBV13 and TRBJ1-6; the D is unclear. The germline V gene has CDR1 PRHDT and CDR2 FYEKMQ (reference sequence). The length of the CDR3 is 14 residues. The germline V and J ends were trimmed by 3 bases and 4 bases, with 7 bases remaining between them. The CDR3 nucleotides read TGTGCCAGCAGCTTTCGAGCGTATAATTCACCCCTCCACTTT. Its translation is CASSFRAYNSPLHF.

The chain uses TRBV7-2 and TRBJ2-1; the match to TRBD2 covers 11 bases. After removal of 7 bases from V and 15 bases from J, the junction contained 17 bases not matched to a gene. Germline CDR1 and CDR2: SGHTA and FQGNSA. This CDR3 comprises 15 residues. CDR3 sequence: CASTRGGSSGREPFF. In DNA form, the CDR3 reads TGTGCCAGCACCCGAGGGGGAAGTAGCGGGAGGGAACCGTTCTTC.

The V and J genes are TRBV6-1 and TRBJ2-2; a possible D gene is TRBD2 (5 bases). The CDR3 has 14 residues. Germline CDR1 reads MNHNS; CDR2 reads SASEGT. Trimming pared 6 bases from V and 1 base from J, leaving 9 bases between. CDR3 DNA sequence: TGTGCCAGCAGGAGGGAGTTGAACACCGGGGAGCTGTTTTTT. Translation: CASRRELNTGELFF.

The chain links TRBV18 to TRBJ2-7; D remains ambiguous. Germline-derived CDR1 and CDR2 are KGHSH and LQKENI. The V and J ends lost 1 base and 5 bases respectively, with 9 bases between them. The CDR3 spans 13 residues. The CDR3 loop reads CASSPQGSHEQYF. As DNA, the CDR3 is TGTGCCAGCTCACCACAGGGAAGTCACGAGCAGTACTTC.

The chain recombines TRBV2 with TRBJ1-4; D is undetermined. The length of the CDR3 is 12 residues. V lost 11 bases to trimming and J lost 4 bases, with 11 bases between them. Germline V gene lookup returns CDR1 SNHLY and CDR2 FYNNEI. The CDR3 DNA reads TGTGCCGGCGGCAGGATTAATGAAAAACTGTTTTTT. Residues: CAGGRINEKLFF.

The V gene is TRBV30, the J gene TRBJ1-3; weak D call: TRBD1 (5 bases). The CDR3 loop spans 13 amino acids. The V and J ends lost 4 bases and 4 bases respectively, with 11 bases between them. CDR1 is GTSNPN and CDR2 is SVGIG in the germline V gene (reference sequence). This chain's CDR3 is CAWTLWGGNTIYF. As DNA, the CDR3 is TGTGCCTGGACCCTCTGGGGCGGAAACACCATATATTTT. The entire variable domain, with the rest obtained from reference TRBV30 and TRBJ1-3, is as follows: SQTIHQWPATLVQPVGSPLSLECTVEGTSNPNLYWYRQAAGRGLQLLFYSVGIGQISSEVPQNLSASRPQDRQFILSSKKLLLSDSGFYLCAWTLWGGNTIYFGEGSWLTVV.

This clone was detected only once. CDR3 DNA sequence: TGTGCCAGTAGTAACGGGGGCTGGTCCGATGGCTACACCTTC. As protein: CASSNGGWSDGYTF. This sequence joins TRBV19 and TRBJ1-2; perhaps TRBD1 as D (6 bases). Trimming removed 4 bases at V and 6 bases at J, with 15 bases between. Germline V gene lookup returns CDR1 LNHDA and CDR2 SQIVND (reference sequence). The CDR3 runs 14 residues. The variable domain in full, with the rest retrieved from reference TRBV19 and TRBJ1-2, is DGGITQSPKYLFRKEGQNVTLSCEQNLNHDAMYWYRQDPGQGLRLIYYSQIVNDFQKGDIAEGYSVSREKKESFPLTVTSAQKNPTAFYLCASSNGGWSDGYTFGSGTRLTVV.

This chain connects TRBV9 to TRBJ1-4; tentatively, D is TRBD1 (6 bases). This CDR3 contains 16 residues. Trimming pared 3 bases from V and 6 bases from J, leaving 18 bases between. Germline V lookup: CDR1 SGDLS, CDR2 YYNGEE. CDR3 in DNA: TGTGCCAGCAGCGAGAACCGGGACATGGGAGATGAAAAACTGTTTTTT. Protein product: CASSENRDMGDEKLFF. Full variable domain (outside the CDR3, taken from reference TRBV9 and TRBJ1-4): DSGVTQTPKHLITATGQRVTLRCSPRSGDLSVYWYQQSLDQGLQFLIQYYNGEERAKGNILERFSAQQFPDLHSELNLSSLELGDSALYFCASSENRDMGDEKLFFGSGTQLSVL.

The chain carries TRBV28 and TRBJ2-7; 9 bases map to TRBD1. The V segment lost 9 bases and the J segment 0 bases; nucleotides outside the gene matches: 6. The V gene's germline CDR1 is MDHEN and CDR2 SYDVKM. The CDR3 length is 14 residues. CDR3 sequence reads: CASGTGIPSYEQYF. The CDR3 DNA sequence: TGTGCCAGTGGGACAGGGATACCCTCCTACGAGCAGTACTTC.

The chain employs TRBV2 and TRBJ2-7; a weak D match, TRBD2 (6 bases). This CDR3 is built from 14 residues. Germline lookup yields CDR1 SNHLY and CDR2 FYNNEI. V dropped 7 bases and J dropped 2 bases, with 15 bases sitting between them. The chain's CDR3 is CASTLGGWAYEQYF. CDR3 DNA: TGTGCCAGCACCCTTGGGGGGTGGGCCTACGAGCAGTACTTC.

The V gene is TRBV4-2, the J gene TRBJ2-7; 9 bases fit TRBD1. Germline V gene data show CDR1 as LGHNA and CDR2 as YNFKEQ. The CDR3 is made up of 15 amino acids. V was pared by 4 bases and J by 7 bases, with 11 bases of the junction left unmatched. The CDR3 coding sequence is TGTGCCAGCAGCCCCGACAGGGGGGGAGTAGGAGAGCAGTACTTC. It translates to CASSPDRGGVGEQYF.

The CDR3: CASSLRGGGRATSSYNEQFF. Written as DNA, the CDR3 is TGTGCCAGCAGCCTCCGCGGCGGCGGGAGGGCCACGAGCTCCTACAATGAGCAGTTCTTC. V gene TRBV7-3 combines with J gene TRBJ2-1, with TRBD2 matching over 9 bases. The germline CDR1 and CDR2 sequences are SGHTA and FQGTGA. The CDR3 spans 20 residues. Trimming at V came to 5 bases and at J to 0 bases, leaving 17 bases not matched to a gene.

The CDR3 protein is CASSSPDRGTYNEQFF. The CDR3 DNA reads TGTGCCAGCAGCTCACCGGACAGGGGGACTTACAATGAGCAGTTCTTC. The chain recombines TRBV7-3 with TRBJ2-1, with TRBD1 matching 10 bases. Per germline, CDR1 SGHTA and CDR2 FQGTGA. V shed 4 bases and J 4 bases; nucleotides not matched to a gene: 7. The CDR3 spans 16 residues.

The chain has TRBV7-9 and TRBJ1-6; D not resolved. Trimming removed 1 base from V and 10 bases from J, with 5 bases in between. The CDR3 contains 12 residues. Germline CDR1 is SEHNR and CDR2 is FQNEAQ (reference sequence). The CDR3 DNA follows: TGTGCCAGCAGCTTAGAGGACTCACCCCTCCACTTT. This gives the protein CASSLEDSPLHF. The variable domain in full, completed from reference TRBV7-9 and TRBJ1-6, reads DTGVSQNPRHKITKRGQNVTFRCDPISEHNRLYWYRQTLGQGPEFLTYFQNEAQLEKSRLLSDRFSAERPKGSFSTLEIQRTEQGDSAMYLCASSLEDSPLHFGNGTRLTVT.

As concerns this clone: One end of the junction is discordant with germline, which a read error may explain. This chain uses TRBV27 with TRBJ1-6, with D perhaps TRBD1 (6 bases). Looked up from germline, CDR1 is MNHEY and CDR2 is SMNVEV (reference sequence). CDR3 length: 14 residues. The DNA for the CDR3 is TGTGCCAGCAGTTTCGGGGGCGCCCCTTCACCCCCCCACTTT. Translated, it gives CASSFGGAPSPPHF.

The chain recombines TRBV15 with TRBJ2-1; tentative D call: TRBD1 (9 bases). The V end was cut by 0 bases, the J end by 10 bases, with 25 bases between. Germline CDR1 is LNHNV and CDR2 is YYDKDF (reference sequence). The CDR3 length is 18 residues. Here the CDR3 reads CATSRDLFLAGQGQEQFF. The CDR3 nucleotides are TGTGCCACCAGCAGAGACCTATTTTTAGCGGGACAGGGCCAAGAGCAGTTCTTC. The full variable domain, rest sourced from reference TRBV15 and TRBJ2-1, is DAMVIQNPRYQVTQFGKPVTLSCSQTLNHNVMYWYQQKSSQAPKLLFHYYDKDFNNEADTPDNFQSRRPNTSFCFLDIRSPGLGDTAMYLCATSRDLFLAGQGQEQFFGPGTRLTVL.

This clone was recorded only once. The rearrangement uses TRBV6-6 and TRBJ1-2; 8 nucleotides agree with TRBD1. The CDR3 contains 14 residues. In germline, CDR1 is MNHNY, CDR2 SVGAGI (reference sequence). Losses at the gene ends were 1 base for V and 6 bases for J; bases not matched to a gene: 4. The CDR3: CASSYFNRGDGYTF. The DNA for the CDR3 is TGTGCCAGCAGTTACTTCAACAGGGGGGATGGCTACACCTTC.

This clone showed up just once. CDR3 DNA sequence: TGTGCCAGCAGAGGGGGGATGAACACTGAAGCTTTCTTT. It specifies CASRGGMNTEAFF. The chain links TRBV6-5 to TRBJ1-1, with D possibly being TRBD1 (6 bases). V was trimmed by 6 bases and J by 0 bases, leaving 8 bases between them. Germline loops: CDR1 MNHEY, CDR2 SVGAGI. This CDR3 region has 13 residues.

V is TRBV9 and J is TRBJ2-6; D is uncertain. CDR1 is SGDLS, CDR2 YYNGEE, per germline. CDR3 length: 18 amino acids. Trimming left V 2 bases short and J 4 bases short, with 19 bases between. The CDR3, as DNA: TGTGCCAGCAGCGTCGGTACAGTTTCCTTGTGGGGGGCCAACGTCCTGACTTTC. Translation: CASSVGTVSLWGANVLTF.

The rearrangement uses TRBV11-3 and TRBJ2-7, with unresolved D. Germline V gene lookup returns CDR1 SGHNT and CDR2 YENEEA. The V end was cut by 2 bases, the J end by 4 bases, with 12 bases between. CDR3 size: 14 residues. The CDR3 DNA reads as TGTGCCAGCAGCTTACCCGGCGACCCTTACGAGCAGTACTTC. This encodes CASSLPGDPYEQYF.

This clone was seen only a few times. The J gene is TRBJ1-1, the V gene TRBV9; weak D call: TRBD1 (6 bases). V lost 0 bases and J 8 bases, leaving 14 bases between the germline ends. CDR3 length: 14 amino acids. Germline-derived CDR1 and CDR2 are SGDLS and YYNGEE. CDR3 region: CASSVAGGGQEAFF. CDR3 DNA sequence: TGTGCCAGCAGCGTAGCTGGGGGCGGTCAGGAAGCTTTCTTT.

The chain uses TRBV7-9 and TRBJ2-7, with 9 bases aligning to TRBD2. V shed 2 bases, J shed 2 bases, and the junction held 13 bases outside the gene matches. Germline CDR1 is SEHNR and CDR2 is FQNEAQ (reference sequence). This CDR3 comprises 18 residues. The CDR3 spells CASSLIGVAGGATYEQYF. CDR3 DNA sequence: TGTGCCAGCAGCTTAATTGGGGTGGCGGGGGGGGCCACCTACGAGCAGTACTTC.

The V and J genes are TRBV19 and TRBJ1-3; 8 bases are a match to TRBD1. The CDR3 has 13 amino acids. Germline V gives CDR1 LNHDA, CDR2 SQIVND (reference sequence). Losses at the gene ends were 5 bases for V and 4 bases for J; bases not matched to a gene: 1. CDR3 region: CASSWDRGNTIYF. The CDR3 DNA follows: TGTGCCAGTAGTTGGGACAGGGGAAACACCATATATTTT.

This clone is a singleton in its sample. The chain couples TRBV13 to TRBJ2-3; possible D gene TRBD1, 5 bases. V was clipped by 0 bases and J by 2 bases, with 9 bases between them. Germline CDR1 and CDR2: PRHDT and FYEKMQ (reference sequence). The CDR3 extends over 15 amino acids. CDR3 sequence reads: CASSLGGRDTDTQYF. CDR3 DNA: TGTGCCAGCAGCTTAGGGGGCAGGGACACAGATACGCAGTATTTT.

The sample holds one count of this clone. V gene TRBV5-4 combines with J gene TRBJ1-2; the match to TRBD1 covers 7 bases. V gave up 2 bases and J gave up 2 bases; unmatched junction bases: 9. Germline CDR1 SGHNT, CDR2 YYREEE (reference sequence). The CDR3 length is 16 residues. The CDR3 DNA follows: TGTGCCAGCAGCTTCGCCTCATCGACAGGGAACTATGGCTACACCTTC. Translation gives CASSFASSTGNYGYTF.